The 3 T cell receptor beta chains in this list originate from one sample, sequenced in a study of blood T cell repertoires in COVID-19. The table came from immunoSEQ multiplex PCR; TCRdb's copy has only in-frame clones and leaves some out. The top ten hold about a sixth of the sample, which has about 130,000 clones, approximately 84% seen once. Specimen: peripheral blood. The receptor set was obtained from a woman over 75 with acute or convalescent COVID-19.

The gene calls are TRBV11-3 and TRBJ1-6; the match to TRBD1 covers 8 bases. The CDR3 covers 15 residues. CDR1 and CDR2 (germline): SGHNT, YENEEA. The junction had 8 bases not matched to a gene; V was cut back by 5 bases and J by 8 bases. For the CDR3, the DNA is TGTGCCAGCAGCCCTCCGGGACAGGAGGATTCACCCCTCCACTTT. It encodes CASSPPGQEDSPLHF.

J is TRBJ1-1 and V is TRBV30, with unresolved D. V lost 3 bases to trimming and J lost 0 bases, with 14 bases between them. This CDR3 has 15 amino acids. The germline CDR1 and CDR2 sequences are GTSNPN and SVGIG (reference sequence). The CDR3 region is CAWSPRASMNTEAFF. The CDR3 nucleotides read TGTGCCTGGAGCCCCCGCGCAAGCATGAACACTGAAGCTTTCTTT.

The genes are TRBV12-3 or TRBV12-4 and TRBJ2-1, with D possibly TRBD1 on 5 matching bases. The length of the CDR3 is 12 residues. V lost 2 bases, J lost 15 bases, and 14 bases lay in between. The CDR3 region is CASSLLDRPRFF. DNA of the CDR3: TGTGCCAGCAGTTTACTCGACAGACCTAGGTTCTTC.